This TCR beta chain came from a study of shared T cell receptors in the human thymus. Data came from immunoSEQ multiplex PCR; TCRdb stores just in-frame clones and leaves some out. Of more than 300,000 clones listed, roughly 94% are singletons. The V and J ends lost 3 bases and 0 bases respectively, with 7 bases between them. Germline-derived CDR1 and CDR2 are SGHRS and YFSETQ. This CDR3 comprises 14 residues. Sequenced: thymocytes. This sequence originates from a human donor. This chain links TRBV5-1 with TRBJ2-4; D is unresolved. The chain's CDR3 is CASSSPVAKNIQYF. CDR3 nucleotides: TGCGCCAGCAGCTCGCCGGTAGCCAAAAACATTCAGTACTTC.